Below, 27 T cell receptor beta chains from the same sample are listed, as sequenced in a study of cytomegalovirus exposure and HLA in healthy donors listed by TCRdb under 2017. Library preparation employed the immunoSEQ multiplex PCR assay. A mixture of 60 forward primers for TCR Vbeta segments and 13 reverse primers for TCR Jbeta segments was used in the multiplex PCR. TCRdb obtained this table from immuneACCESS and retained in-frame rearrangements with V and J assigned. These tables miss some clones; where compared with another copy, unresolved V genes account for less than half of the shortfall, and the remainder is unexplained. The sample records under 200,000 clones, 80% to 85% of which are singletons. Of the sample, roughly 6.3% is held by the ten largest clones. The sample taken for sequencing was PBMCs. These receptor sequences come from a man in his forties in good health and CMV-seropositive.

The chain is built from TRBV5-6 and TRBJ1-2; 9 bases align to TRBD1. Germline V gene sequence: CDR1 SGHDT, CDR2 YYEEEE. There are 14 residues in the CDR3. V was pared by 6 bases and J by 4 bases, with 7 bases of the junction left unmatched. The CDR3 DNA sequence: TGTGCCAGCACCGCGGACAGGGGACCCTATGGCTACACCTTC. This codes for CASTADRGPYGYTF.

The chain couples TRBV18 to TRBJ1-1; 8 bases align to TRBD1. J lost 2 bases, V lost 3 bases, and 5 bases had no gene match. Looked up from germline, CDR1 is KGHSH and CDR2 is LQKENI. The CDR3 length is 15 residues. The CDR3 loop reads CASSPLGQGNTEAFF. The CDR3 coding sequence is TGTGCCAGCTCACCCCTAGGACAGGGAAACACTGAAGCTTTCTTT. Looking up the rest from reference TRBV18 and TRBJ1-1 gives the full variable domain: NAGVMQNPRHLVRRRGQEARLRCSPMKGHSHVYWYRQLPEEGLKFMVYLQKENIIDESGMPKERFSAEFPKEGPSILRIQQVVRGDSAAYFCASSPLGQGNTEAFFGQGTRLTVV.

The CDR3 protein is CASSLSVPQETQYF. The CDR3 DNA follows: TGTGCCAGCAGCTTGTCAGTCCCCCAAGAGACCCAGTACTTC. This chain connects TRBV9 to TRBJ2-5; D is undetermined. V lost 4 bases to trimming and J lost 1 base, with 11 bases between them. The V gene's germline CDR1 is SGDLS and CDR2 YYNGEE. CDR3 length equals 14 residues.

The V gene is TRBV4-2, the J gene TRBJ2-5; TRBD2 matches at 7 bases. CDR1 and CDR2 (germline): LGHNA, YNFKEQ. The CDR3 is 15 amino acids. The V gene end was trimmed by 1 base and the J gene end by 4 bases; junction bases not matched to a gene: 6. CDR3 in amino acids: CASSQVQRGVETQYF. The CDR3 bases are TGTGCCAGCAGCCAAGTCCAGCGGGGTGTAGAGACCCAGTACTTC.

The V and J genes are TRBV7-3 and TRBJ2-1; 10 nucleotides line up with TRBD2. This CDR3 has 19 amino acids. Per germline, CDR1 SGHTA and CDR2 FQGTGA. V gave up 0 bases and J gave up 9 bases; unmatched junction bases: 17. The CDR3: CASSLTKPPMSGGAVEQFF. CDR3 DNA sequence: TGTGCCAGCAGCTTAACGAAGCCCCCTATGAGCGGGGGGGCGGTTGAGCAGTTCTTC.

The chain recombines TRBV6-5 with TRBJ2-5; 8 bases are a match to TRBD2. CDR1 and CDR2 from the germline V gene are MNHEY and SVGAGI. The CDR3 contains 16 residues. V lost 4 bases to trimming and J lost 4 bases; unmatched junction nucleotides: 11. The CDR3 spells CASSSFGGGGPETQYF. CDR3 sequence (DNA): TGTGCCAGCAGTTCCTTCGGGGGCGGGGGGCCAGAGACCCAGTACTTC.

CDR3 amino acids: CASSEGTLHTDTQYF. The CDR3, as DNA: TGTGCCAGCAGTGAGGGCACCCTCCACACAGATACGCAGTATTTT. This sequence joins TRBV6-4 and TRBJ2-3; D not resolved. This CDR3 comprises 15 residues. The germline V gene has CDR1 MRHNA and CDR2 SNTAGT. V shed 3 bases and J shed 2 bases, with 12 bases lying between them.

CDR3 amino acids: CASSLNQLAGSYNEQFF. For the CDR3, the DNA is TGCGCCAGCAGCCTTAACCAACTAGCGGGCTCCTACAATGAGCAGTTCTTC. V and J are TRBV4-3 and TRBJ2-1; TRBD2 matches at 9 bases. With V trimmed by 4 bases and J by 0 bases, 7 bases remained unmatched. CDR1 LGHNA and CDR2 YSLEER come from the germline V gene. The CDR3 runs 17 residues.

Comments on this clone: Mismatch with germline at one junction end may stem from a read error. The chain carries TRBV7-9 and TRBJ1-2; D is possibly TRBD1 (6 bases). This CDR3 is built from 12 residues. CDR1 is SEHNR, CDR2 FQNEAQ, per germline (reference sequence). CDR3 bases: TGTTCCAGCAGTTTCACAGGGAACGGCTACACCTTC. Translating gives CSSSFTGNGYTF.

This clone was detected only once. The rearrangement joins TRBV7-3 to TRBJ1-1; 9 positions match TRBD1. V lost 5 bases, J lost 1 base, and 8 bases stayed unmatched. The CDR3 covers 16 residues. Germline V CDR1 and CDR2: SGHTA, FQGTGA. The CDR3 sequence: CASSPAQGASNTEAFF. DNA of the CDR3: TGTGCCAGCAGCCCTGCACAGGGGGCGTCGAACACTGAAGCTTTCTTT.

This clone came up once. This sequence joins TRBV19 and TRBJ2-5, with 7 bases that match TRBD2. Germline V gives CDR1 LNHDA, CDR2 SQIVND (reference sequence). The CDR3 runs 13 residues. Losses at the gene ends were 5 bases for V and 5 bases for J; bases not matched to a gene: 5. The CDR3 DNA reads TGTGCCAGTAGTGGCGGGGGAGGGGAGACCCAGTACTTC. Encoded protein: CASSGGGGETQYF.

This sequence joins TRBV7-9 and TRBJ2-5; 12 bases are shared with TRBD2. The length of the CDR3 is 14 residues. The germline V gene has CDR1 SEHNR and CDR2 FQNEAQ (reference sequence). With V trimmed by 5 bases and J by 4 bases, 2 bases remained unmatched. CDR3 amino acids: CASSPTSGGETQYF. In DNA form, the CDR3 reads TGTGCCAGCAGCCCGACTAGCGGGGGAGAGACCCAGTACTTC.

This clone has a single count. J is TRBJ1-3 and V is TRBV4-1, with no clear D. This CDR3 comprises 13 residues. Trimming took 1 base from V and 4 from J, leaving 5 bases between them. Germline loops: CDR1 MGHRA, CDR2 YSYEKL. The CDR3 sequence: CASSQGVGNTIYF. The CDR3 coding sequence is TGCGCCAGCAGCCAAGGCGTGGGAAACACCATATATTTT.

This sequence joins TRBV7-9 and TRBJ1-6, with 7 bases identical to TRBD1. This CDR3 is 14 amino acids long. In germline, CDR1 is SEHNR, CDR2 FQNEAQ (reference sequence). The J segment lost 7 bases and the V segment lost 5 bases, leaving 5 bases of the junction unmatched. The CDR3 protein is CASSRDSYNSPLHF. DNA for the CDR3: TGTGCCAGCAGCCGGGACAGCTACAATTCACCCCTCCACTTT.

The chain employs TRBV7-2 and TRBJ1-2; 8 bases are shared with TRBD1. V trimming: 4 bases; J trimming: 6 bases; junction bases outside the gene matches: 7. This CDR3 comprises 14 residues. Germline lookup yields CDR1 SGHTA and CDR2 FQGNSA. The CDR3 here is CASSSPTDRDGYTF. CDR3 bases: TGTGCCAGCAGCTCACCTACGGACAGGGATGGCTACACCTTC. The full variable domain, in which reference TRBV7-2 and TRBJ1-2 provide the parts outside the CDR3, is GAGVSQSPSNKVTEKGKDVELRCDPISGHTALYWYRQSLGQGLEFLIYFQGNSAPDKSGLPSDRFSAERTGGSVSTLTIQRTQQEDSAVYLCASSSPTDRDGYTFGSGTRLTVV.

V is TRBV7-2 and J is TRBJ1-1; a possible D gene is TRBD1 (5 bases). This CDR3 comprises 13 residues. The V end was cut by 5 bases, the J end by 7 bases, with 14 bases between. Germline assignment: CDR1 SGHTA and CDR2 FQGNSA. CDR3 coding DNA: TGTGCCAGCAGCAAAGACTTACAGGTTGAAGCTTTCTTT. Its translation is CASSKDLQVEAFF.

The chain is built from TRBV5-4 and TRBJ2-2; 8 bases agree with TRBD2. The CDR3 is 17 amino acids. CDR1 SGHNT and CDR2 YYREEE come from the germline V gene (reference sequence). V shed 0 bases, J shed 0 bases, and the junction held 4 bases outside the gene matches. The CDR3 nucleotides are TGTGCCAGCAGCTTGGGCACTAGCGGAGCGAACACCGGGGAGCTGTTTTTT. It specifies CASSLGTSGANTGELFF.

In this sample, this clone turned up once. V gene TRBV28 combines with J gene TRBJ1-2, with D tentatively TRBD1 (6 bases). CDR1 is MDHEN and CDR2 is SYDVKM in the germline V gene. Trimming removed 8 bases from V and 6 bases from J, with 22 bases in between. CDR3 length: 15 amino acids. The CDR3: CASHPSGGTRDGYTF. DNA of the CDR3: TGTGCCAGCCACCCCAGCGGGGGCACTCGTGATGGCTACACCTTC.

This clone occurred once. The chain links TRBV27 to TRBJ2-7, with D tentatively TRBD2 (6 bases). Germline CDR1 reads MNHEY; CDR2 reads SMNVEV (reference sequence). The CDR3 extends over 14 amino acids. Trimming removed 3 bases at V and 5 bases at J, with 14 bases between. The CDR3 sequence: CASSLSGGSNEQYF. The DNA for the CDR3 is TGTGCCAGCAGTTTGTCAGGAGGGAGTAACGAGCAGTACTTC.

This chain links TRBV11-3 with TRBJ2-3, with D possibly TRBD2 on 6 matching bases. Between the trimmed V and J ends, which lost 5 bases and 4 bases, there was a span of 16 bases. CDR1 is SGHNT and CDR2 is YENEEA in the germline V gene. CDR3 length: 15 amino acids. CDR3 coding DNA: TGTGCCAGCAGCAAAGCCGGGACTGTCCCAGATACGCAGTATTTT. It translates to CASSKAGTVPDTQYF.

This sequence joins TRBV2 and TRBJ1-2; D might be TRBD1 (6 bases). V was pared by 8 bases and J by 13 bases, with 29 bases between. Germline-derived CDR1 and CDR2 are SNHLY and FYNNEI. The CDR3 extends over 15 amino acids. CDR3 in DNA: TGTGCCAGCTCGGAGGGGGGACTATACTCCCAAAGTGGCACCTTC. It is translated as CASSEGGLYSQSGTF.

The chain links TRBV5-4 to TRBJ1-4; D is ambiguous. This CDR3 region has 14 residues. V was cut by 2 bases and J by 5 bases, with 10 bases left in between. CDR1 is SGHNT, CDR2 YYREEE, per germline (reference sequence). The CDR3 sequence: CASSFYERNEKLFF. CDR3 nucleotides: TGTGCCAGCAGCTTCTATGAGCGGAATGAAAAACTGTTTTTT.

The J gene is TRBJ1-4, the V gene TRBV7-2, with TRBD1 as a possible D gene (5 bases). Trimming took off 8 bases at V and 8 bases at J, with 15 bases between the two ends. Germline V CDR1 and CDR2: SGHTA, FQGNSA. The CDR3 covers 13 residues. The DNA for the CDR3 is TGTGCCAGCTCGGGACTAGGAGACGAAAAACTGTTTTTT. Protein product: CASSGLGDEKLFF. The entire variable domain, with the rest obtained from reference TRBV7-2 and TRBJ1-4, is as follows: GAGVSQSPSNKVTEKGKDVELRCDPISGHTALYWYRQSLGQGLEFLIYFQGNSAPDKSGLPSDRFSAERTGGSVSTLTIQRTQQEDSAVYLCASSGLGDEKLFFGSGTQLSVL.

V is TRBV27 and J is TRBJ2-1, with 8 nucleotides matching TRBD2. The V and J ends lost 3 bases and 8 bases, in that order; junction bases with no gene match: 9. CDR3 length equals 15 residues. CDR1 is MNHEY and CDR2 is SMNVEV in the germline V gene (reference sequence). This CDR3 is CASSFERGRLHEQFF. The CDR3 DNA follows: TGTGCCAGCAGTTTTGAGCGGGGGCGTTTACATGAGCAGTTCTTC.

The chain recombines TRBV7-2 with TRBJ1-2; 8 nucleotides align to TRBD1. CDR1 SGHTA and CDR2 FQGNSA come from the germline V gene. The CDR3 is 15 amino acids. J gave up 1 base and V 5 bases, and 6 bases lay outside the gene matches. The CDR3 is CASSSQGAGNYGYTF. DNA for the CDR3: TGTGCCAGCAGCAGTCAGGGGGCGGGTAACTATGGCTACACCTTC.

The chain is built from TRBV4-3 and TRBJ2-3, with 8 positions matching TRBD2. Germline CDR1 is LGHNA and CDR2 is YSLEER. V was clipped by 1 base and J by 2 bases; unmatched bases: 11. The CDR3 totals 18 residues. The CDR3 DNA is TGCGCCAGCAGCCAAGTTCCGACTAGCGCAGCCTTCACAGATACGCAGTATTTT. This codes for CASSQVPTSAAFTDTQYF.

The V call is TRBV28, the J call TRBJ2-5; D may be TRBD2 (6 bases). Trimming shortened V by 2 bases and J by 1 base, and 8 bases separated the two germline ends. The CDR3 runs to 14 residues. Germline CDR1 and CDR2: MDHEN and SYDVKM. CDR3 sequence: CASSLGGIQETQYF. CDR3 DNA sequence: TGTGCCAGCAGTTTAGGGGGGATCCAAGAGACCCAGTACTTC. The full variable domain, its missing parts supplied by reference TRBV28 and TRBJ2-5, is DVKVTQSSRYLVKRTGEKVFLECVQDMDHENMFWYRQDPGLGLRLIYFSYDVKMKEKGDIPEGYSVSREKKERFSLILESASTNQTSMYLCASSLGGIQETQYFGPGTRLLVL.